This T cell receptor (beta chain) was observed in a study of neurological immune-mediated disorders. Overall study findings and caveats: The phylogenetic placement of 18 of 34 multiple sclerosis patients' repertoires in one related-CDR3 cluster constitutes a possible signature.

This clonotype occurred many times. Its antigen is as yet unknown. Each CDR3 protein gets one entry after TCRdb re-called the 5' RACE reads with MiXCR. The sample contains under 20,000 distinct CDR3 sequences, approximately 2.5% of which appear only once. Looked up from germline, CDR1 is LGHDT and CDR2 is YNNKEL (reference sequence). V was cut by 3 bases and J by 6 bases, with 12 bases left in between. This CDR3 has 14 amino acids. From 2 million PBMCs stored at -80 C, the unsorted libraries were generated. The clonotype comes from a woman aged 18-29 years with multiple sclerosis. The V gene is TRBV3-1, the J gene TRBJ1-5; D ambiguous. The sequenced sample was PBMCs. The CDR3 DNA reads as TGTGCCAGCAGCCAGCGGGGATCGGGTCAGCCCCAGCATTTT. Translation gives CASSQRGSGQPQHF.